These 3 T cell receptor beta chains came from one sample sequenced in a study of T-cell memory formation after mild COVID-19. A single record per CDR3 protein comes from TCRdb applying MiXCR to the 5' RACE reads. The table has 110,000 to 150,000 distinct CDR3 sequences, less than 25% seen once. The specimen sequenced was PBMCs or a T cell subset sorted from them (not recorded which). The source of these receptors is an adult woman who had mild COVID-19 (a few samples of this study predate the infection). Cell type and time point are not known.

This clonotype turned up a few times. The J gene is TRBJ2-2, the V gene TRBV4-3; 10 nucleotides align to TRBD2. There are 13 residues in the CDR3. Per germline, CDR1 LGHNA and CDR2 YSLEER. V gave up 6 bases and J gave up 5 bases; unmatched junction bases: 0. CDR3 sequence reads: CASRTSGTGELFF. CDR3 coding DNA: TGCGCCAGCAGGACTAGCGGGACCGGGGAGCTGTTTTTT.

The chain combines TRBV6-5 with TRBJ2-2, with TRBD2 identical over 7 bases. Germline CDR1 MNHEY, CDR2 SVGAGI. There are 15 residues in the CDR3. V shed 2 bases, J shed 6 bases, and the junction held 6 bases outside the gene matches. The CDR3 protein is CASSYTETSPGELFF. The DNA of the CDR3 is TGTGCCAGCAGTTACACCGAGACTAGCCCCGGGGAGCTGTTTTTT.

The rearrangement uses TRBV29-1 and TRBJ2-7, with D maybe TRBD1 (6 bases). Germline values: CDR1 SQVTM, CDR2 ANQGSEA. V lost 4 bases to trimming and J lost 0 bases, with 10 bases between them. This CDR3 has 13 amino acids. This chain's CDR3 is CSVGGHSSYEQYF. The CDR3 coding sequence is TGCAGCGTTGGGGGACACAGCTCCTACGAGCAGTACTTC.